This T cell receptor (beta chain) derives from a study of T cell responses to AZD1222 COVID-19 vaccine. Study results and limitations: It was only after the peak T cell response that any repertoires were sampled. Unmutated regions of variants are reportedly targeted by nearly half of spike-specific TCRs.

Comments on this clone: The antigen is unknown.

The CDR3 has 13 amino acids. Trimming took off 4 bases at V and 8 bases at J, with 12 bases between the two ends. CDR1 is SQVTM and CDR2 is ANQGSEA in the germline V gene. The assay was immunoSEQ multiplex PCR, and TCRdb's table has in-frame clones only and misses some. The data hold over 100,000 clones, with approximately 85% observed a single time. This TCR was sampled from an adult who received the MenACWY meningococcal vaccine as a control. The starting material was peripheral blood, obtained 28 days after the second dose of the MenACWY control vaccine. The gene calls are TRBV29-1 and TRBJ1-6; D might be TRBD1 (6 bases). CDR3 protein: CSVGWGGDSPLHF. Written as DNA, the CDR3 is TGCAGCGTTGGGTGGGGGGGCGATTCACCCCTCCACTTT.